This is a list of T cell receptor beta chains from one sample in a study of CD8 T cells in Susac syndrome. TCRdb reprocessed the immunoSEQ multiplex PCR reads via MiXCR and lists one record per CDR3 protein. Of some 260,000 distinct CDR3 sequences listed, over 85% are singletons. Specimen: CD4+ T cells from PBMCs. All receptors derive from a human donor with multiple sclerosis. CDR3s include the opening cysteine and the closing phenylalanine or tryptophan. D genes are given only for firm matches. Expanded clones are given a class, and other clones once, few, many or no size at all.

j_call v_call d_call clone_size cdr3_length cdr3_nt cdr3_aa
TRBJ2-7 TRBV12-3/TRBV12-4 TRBD1 . 13 TGTGCCAGCAGGTACACAGGGGGATACGAGCAGTACTTC CASRYTGGYEQYF
TRBJ1-5 TRBV29-1 TRBD1 . 16 TGCAGCGAGCCAAGGGACAGGCCCCCCTTTTATCAGCCCCAGCATTTT CSEPRDRPPFYQPQHF
TRBJ1-4 TRBV19 . . 15 TGTGCCAGTAGTATTGGCCAGGGTGATGGCGAAAAACTGTTTTTT CASSIGQGDGEKLFF
TRBJ1-5 TRBV20-1 . . 15 TGCAGTGCTAGAGCGACAGCAACTAGCAATCAGCCCCAGCATTTT CSARATATSNQPQHF
TRBJ2-2 TRBV11-1 . . 13 TGTGCCAGCAGCTTAGCAGAATACGGGGAGCTGTTTTTT CASSLAEYGELFF
TRBJ2-4 TRBV13 . once 12 TGTGCCAGCAGCTTAGGCCTGAGGGTTCAGTACTTC CASSLGLRVQYF
TRBJ2-5 TRBV20-1 . once 14 TGCAGTGCTCAGAGGCGGGGATCCCAAGAGACCCAGTACTTC CSAQRRGSQETQYF
TRBJ1-2 TRBV12-3/TRBV12-4 . . 9 TGTGCCAGCAGTTACCCGTACACCTTC CASSYPYTF
TRBJ2-6 TRBV25-1 . . 16 TGTGCCAGCAGTGACCTACAGGGAGGAAGGGCCAACGTCCTGACTTTC CASSDLQGGRANVLTF
TRBJ2-5 TRBV30 . . 13 TGTGCCTGGAGTTCGGGGTCCCCAGAGACCCAGTACTTC CAWSSGSPETQYF
TRBJ2-5 TRBV14 TRBD2 . 17 TGTGCCAGCAGCCCCCAATTGGGACTAGCGGGAGTCGAGACCCAGTACTTC CASSPQLGLAGVETQYF
TRBJ2-5 TRBV5-1 TRBD1 . 14 TGCGCCAGCAGCTTGGACAGGGGAACAGAGACCCAGTACTTC CASSLDRGTETQYF
TRBJ1-6 TRBV30 . once 14 TGTGCCTGGACTCCAGGGAATCCCAATTCACCCCTCCACTTT CAWTPGNPNSPLHF
TRBJ1-3 TRBV19 . . 13 TGTGCCAGTAGTTCCAGCTCTGGAAACACCATATATTTT CASSSSSGNTIYF
TRBJ2-3 TRBV6-2/TRBV6-3 . . 19 TGTGCCAGCAGGACCAGACAGGCCCGCCAAGGAGTTGGGGGAGATACGCAGTATTTT CASRTRQARQGVGGDTQYF
TRBJ1-4 TRBV19 . . 14 TGTGCCAGTAGCTTCAGACAGGAAGGGGAAAAACTGTTTTTT CASSFRQEGEKLFF
TRBJ2-2 TRBV4-1 . . 17 TGCGCCAGCAGCCAAGATGGTCACAGGGAAGACACCGGGGAGCTGTTTTTT CASSQDGHREDTGELFF
TRBJ2-1 TRBV5-1 TRBD2 . 14 TGCGCCAGCTCGCTAGCGGAGTTCCACAATGAGCAGTTCTTC CASSLAEFHNEQFF
TRBJ1-1 TRBV19 . once 13 TGTGCCAGTAGTATAGTGTTTGGGGATGAAGCTTTCTTT CASSIVFGDEAFF
TRBJ2-3 TRBV12-3/TRBV12-4 . . 13 TGTGCCAACCGCCTAGGGGGCACAGATACGCAGTATTTT CANRLGGTDTQYF
TRBJ2-3 TRBV11-1 TRBD2 . 15 TGTGCCAGCAGGAGAACTAGCGGAATAACAGATACGCAGTATTTT CASRRTSGITDTQYF
TRBJ2-5 TRBV5-6 TRBD1 . 16 TGTGCCAGCAACGTCTTCGGGACAGGGGGCGTGGAGACCCAGTACTTC CASNVFGTGGVETQYF
TRBJ2-1 TRBV9 TRBD2 . 15 TGTGCCAGCAGCGTAGCCCTAGCGGGAGGCAATGAGCAGTTCTTC CASSVALAGGNEQFF
TRBJ2-2 TRBV5-1 . . 13 TGCGCCAGCAGCTTGGGACCCCCCGGGGAGCTGTTTTTT CASSLGPPGELFF
TRBJ2-4 TRBV5-1 . . 16 TGCGCCAGCAGCTTTTGGGCAGGAAGGTCGAAAAACATTCAGTACTTC CASSFWAGRSKNIQYF
TRBJ1-5 TRBV20-1 TRBD1 . 16 TGCAGTGCCTGGTCTTACAGGGGAAGGGGGGATCAGCCCCAGCATTTT CSAWSYRGRGDQPQHF
TRBJ2-3 TRBV25-1 . . 13 TGTGCCATCACACGGGACAGCACAGATACGCAGTATTTT CAITRDSTDTQYF
TRBJ2-1 TRBV16 TRBD2 . 15 TGTGCCAGCAGCCCCTGGCGGGGGAGGGGCGATGAGCAGTTCTTC CASSPWRGRGDEQFF
TRBJ2-1 TRBV19 . . 15 TGTGCCAGTAGCGGAACCTGGACGTTCTACAATGAGCAGTTCTTC CASSGTWTFYNEQFF
TRBJ2-1 TRBV24-1 . . 16 TGTGCCACCAGTGATCTAGGAGGGGGTACTTACAATGAGCAGTTCTTC CATSDLGGGTYNEQFF
TRBJ2-7 TRBV20-1 . . 13 TGCAGTGCTCGAGGACAGTCCTCCTACGAGCAGTACTTC CSARGQSSYEQYF
TRBJ2-1 TRBV6-5 TRBD1 few 16 TGTGCCAGCAGTTCCCTCGACAGGGGGCTAGGGAATGAGCAGTTCTTC CASSSLDRGLGNEQFF
TRBJ2-3 TRBV20-1 TRBD1 . 16 TGCAGTGCCCTTTCTTTTGGGGACAGGGGGAGTGATACGCAGTATTTT CSALSFGDRGSDTQYF